These 18 T cell receptor beta chains were all obtained from the same sample, sequenced in a study of OX40 agonist ivuxolimab in advanced cancers. Libraries were made using the immunoSEQ multiplex PCR assay. TCRdb obtained this table from immuneACCESS and retained in-frame rearrangements with V and J assigned. These tables miss some clones; where compared with another copy, unresolved V genes account for less than half of the shortfall, and the remainder is unexplained. The sample table shows tens of thousands of clones, and about four fifths are seen once. The ten largest clones take up 1.9% of the sample. This sample comprised CD4+ or CD8+ T cells sorted from blood, obtained in a trial of the OX40 agonist ivuxolimab. All receptors derive from an adult with an advanced solid tumor such as melanoma, head and neck, liver or kidney cancer.

This clone was observed a handful of times. The V call is TRBV2, the J call TRBJ2-3; 14 bases map to TRBD2. V lost 3 bases to trimming and J lost 11 bases; unmatched junction nucleotides: 10. The germline gives CDR1 SNHLY, CDR2 FYNNEI. The CDR3 is 16 amino acids. Written as DNA, the CDR3 is TGTGCCAGCAGTGAGAGGGGAGGACTAGCGGGAGGAGTGCAGTATTTT. It translates to CASSERGGLAGGVQYF. The variable domain in full, completed from reference TRBV2 and TRBJ2-3, reads EPEVTQTPSHQVTQMGQEVILRCVPISNHLYFYWYRQILGQKVEFLVSFYNNEISEKSEIFDDQFSVERPDGSNFTLKIRSTKLEDSAMYFCASSERGGLAGGVQYFGPGTRLTVL.

This rearrangement joins TRBV7-6 to TRBJ2-7; 7 bases align to TRBD1. V dropped 2 bases and J dropped 5; count of bases not matched to a gene: 6. The germline V gene has CDR1 SGHVS and CDR2 FNYEAQ. The CDR3 is 14 amino acids. In DNA, the CDR3 is TGTGCCAGCAGCTTACACCCCCAGGGGGACGAGCAGTACTTC. This translates into CASSLHPQGDEQYF.

The rearrangement links TRBV5-1 to TRBJ2-7; perhaps TRBD1 as D (6 bases). The CDR3 consists of 14 residues. Trimming took off 4 bases at V and 0 bases at J, with 11 bases between the two ends. The germline gives CDR1 SGHRS, CDR2 YFSETQ. CDR3 sequence: CASSPRDNSYEQYF. The CDR3 region has the DNA TGCGCCAGCAGCCCACGGGACAACTCCTACGAGCAGTACTTC.

The V and J genes are TRBV6-6 and TRBJ1-2, with D uncertain. V dropped 5 bases and J dropped 4 bases, with 14 bases sitting between them. Germline loops: CDR1 MNHNY, CDR2 SVGAGI (reference sequence). CDR3 length equals 14 residues. CDR3: CASSADGLSYGYTF. The CDR3 DNA is TGTGCCAGCAGTGCAGACGGGCTATCCTATGGCTACACCTTC.

In this sample, this clone turned up once. The chain links TRBV9 to TRBJ2-1; 8 positions match TRBD2. Germline lookup yields CDR1 SGDLS and CDR2 YYNGEE. V shed 4 bases, J shed 3 bases, and the junction held 6 bases outside the gene matches. This CDR3 spans 15 amino acids. The CDR3 nucleotides are TGTGCCAGCAGCTCCTTAGCGGGAATCTACAATGAGCAGTTCTTC. Its translation is CASSSLAGIYNEQFF.

This chain joins TRBV28 and TRBJ1-2; tentative D call: TRBD1 (5 bases). The V gene lost 11 bases and the J gene lost 4 bases, with 14 bases spanning the gap. This CDR3 contains 12 residues. Germline CDR1 MDHEN, CDR2 SYDVKM. This CDR3 is CASVGDAYGYTF. Written as DNA, the CDR3 is TGTGCCTCCGTGGGGGACGCCTATGGCTACACCTTC.

This clone was seen at least ten times. This chain uses TRBV4-1 with TRBJ2-7; tentative D call: TRBD2 (6 bases). V lost 4 bases and J lost 2, with 15 bases in between. This CDR3 spans 15 amino acids. Germline V gene data show CDR1 as MGHRA and CDR2 as YSYEKL. The DNA for the CDR3 is TGCGCCAGCAGCCGCTATTCCGGGAGCCCCTACGAGCAGTACTTC. As protein: CASSRYSGSPYEQYF.

This clone was found a few times. The chain employs TRBV27 and TRBJ2-7; 7 nucleotides line up with TRBD1. CDR3 length equals 13 residues. J was trimmed by 0 bases and V by 8 bases; bases with no gene match: 4. The germline CDR1 and CDR2 sequences are MNHEY and SMNVEV (reference sequence). CDR3 protein: CASGRDSSYEQYF. The DNA for the CDR3 is TGTGCCAGCGGCCGGGACAGCTCCTACGAGCAGTACTTC.

This chain uses TRBV5-1 with TRBJ2-7; D remains unclear. The CDR3 runs 16 residues. Trimming took off 0 bases at V and 2 bases at J, with 15 bases between the two ends. Germline V gene sequence: CDR1 SGHRS, CDR2 YFSETQ. The CDR3 DNA reads as TGCGCCAGCAGCTTGGCCGGGCCGGTGGGAACCTACGAGCAGTACTTC. This encodes CASSLAGPVGTYEQYF.

The V and J genes are TRBV9 and TRBJ2-2; D remains ambiguous. Germline assignment: CDR1 SGDLS and CDR2 YYNGEE. This CDR3 has 15 amino acids. The V and J ends lost 0 bases and 4 bases respectively, with 10 bases between them. For the CDR3, the DNA is TGTGCCAGCAGCGTAGCCCCGGCCAGCACCGGGGAGCTGTTTTTT. This encodes CASSVAPASTGELFF.

This clone was observed a handful of times. The V gene is TRBV4-3, the J gene TRBJ2-7, with 8 bases that match TRBD1. The CDR3 has 15 amino acids. Germline V gives CDR1 LGHNA, CDR2 YSLEER. V was pared by 4 bases and J by 3 bases, with 8 bases of the junction left unmatched. The CDR3 DNA reads TGCGCCAGCAGCCCTTACGGGGACAGGATCTACGAGCAGTACTTC. Translated, it gives CASSPYGDRIYEQYF.

DNA of the CDR3: TGTGCCAGCAGCTTAGAACCGCGCAACTCAGGGGAGCAGTTCTTC. This sequence encodes CASSLEPRNSGEQFF. This chain links TRBV11-2 with TRBJ2-1; a weak D match, TRBD1 (5 bases). The germline V gene has CDR1 SGHAT and CDR2 FQNNGV. Trimming shortened V by 0 bases and J by 10 bases, and 16 bases separated the two germline ends. CDR3 length equals 15 residues.

The chain joins TRBV7-8 to TRBJ1-2; 8 bases agree with TRBD1. V lost 5 bases, J lost 6 bases, and 2 bases stayed unmatched. The CDR3 runs 12 residues. From germline, CDR1 is SGHVS and CDR2 FQNEAQ. CDR3 nucleotide sequence: TGTGCCAGCAGCCTGACAGGGGATGGCTACACCTTC. It is translated as CASSLTGDGYTF.

This chain uses TRBV9 with TRBJ1-1; 8 bases fit TRBD1. The V and J ends lost 3 bases and 5 bases, in that order; junction bases with no gene match: 9. CDR3 length equals 15 residues. Looked up from germline, CDR1 is SGDLS and CDR2 is YYNGEE. This CDR3 reads CASSARDRFNTEAFF. The CDR3 DNA is TGTGCCAGCAGCGCCCGGGACAGGTTTAATACTGAAGCTTTCTTT.

The chain recombines TRBV7-8 with TRBJ1-1, with 7 bases aligning to TRBD1. Unmatched junction bases numbered 10, after V lost 1 base and J lost 5 bases. The CDR3 has 16 residues. Germline values: CDR1 SGHVS, CDR2 FQNEAQ. CDR3 in DNA: TGTGCCAGCAGCTTAGTAGGTTACAGGGGAGGTACTGAAGCTTTCTTT. Its translation is CASSLVGYRGGTEAFF.

The chain combines TRBV14 with TRBJ2-1, with D tentatively TRBD2 (6 bases). V shed 4 bases and J shed 4 bases, with 8 bases lying between them. This CDR3 has 13 residues. In germline, CDR1 is SGHDN, CDR2 FVKESK. The CDR3 DNA reads TGTGCCAGCAGCCTTGGACTATACAATGAGCAGTTCTTC. Amino acid sequence: CASSLGLYNEQFF.

This sequence joins TRBV27 and TRBJ2-5, with 7 nucleotides matching TRBD1. The J call may be incorrect, as the DNA end agrees better with TRBJ2-7. The CDR3 runs to 14 residues. The V gene's germline CDR1 is MNHEY and CDR2 SMNVEV (reference sequence). DNA of the CDR3: TGTGCCAGCAGTTCCCGACAGGGATGGAACGAGCAGTACTTC. Translating gives CASSSRQGWNEQYF.

The rearrangement joins TRBV5-5 to TRBJ1-3, with TRBD1 matching over 7 bases. The CDR3 sequence is 15 residues long. V was clipped by 3 bases and J by 4 bases; unmatched bases: 7. In germline, CDR1 is SGHKS, CDR2 YYEKEE (reference sequence). The CDR3 loop is CASSSVTGAGNTIYF. In DNA form, the CDR3 reads TGTGCCAGCAGCTCTGTTACAGGGGCAGGAAACACCATATATTTT.